This TCR beta chain was identified in a study of CDR3 diversity in severe acne. The CDR3 extends over 16 amino acids. The V gene end was trimmed by 5 bases and the J gene end by 3 bases; junction bases not matched to a gene: 6. Germline V gives CDR1 SGHVS, CDR2 FNYEAQ. One entry per CDR3 protein results from TCRdb running MiXCR on the PCR reads. Here the sample spans some 85,000 distinct CDR3 sequences, approximately 49% being singletons. The receptor was derived from a male donor with severe acne vulgaris. The chain has TRBV7-6 and TRBJ2-7; TRBD2 matches 14 bases. Sequenced sample: blood. In DNA, the CDR3 is TGTGCCAGCAGCCGACGGACTAGCGGGAGGTACTACGAGCAGTACTTC. This encodes CASSRRTSGRYYEQYF.